The clone carrying this T cell receptor (beta chain) was observed a few times. Stated time point: newly diagnosed GD, antithyroid drugs for less than 3 months. PBMC RNA was the source of the TCR library. HTBI primers from iRepertoire and Arm-PCR of CDR3 regions yielded the TCR beta libraries. A single record per CDR3 protein comes from TCRdb applying MiXCR to the multiplex PCR reads. This table holds roughly 440,000 distinct CDR3 sequences, 15% to 20% found once. This CDR3 spans 14 amino acids. Trimming at V came to 4 bases and at J to 5 bases, leaving 4 bases not matched to a gene. Germline V CDR1 and CDR2: SGHNT, YYREEE (reference sequence). The data were taken from a study of regulatory T cells in long-lasting Graves disease. These data were also filed under a second study, of T cells in Graves' hyperthyroidism and ophthalmopathy.

This chain uses TRBV5-4 with TRBJ2-5; 11 bases agree with TRBD1. Source: peripheral blood mononuclear cells (PBMCs), taken at new diagnosis, from a patient treated with antithyroid drugs. The source is a woman under 30 with Graves disease. In nucleotides, the CDR3 is TGTGCCAGCAGCCACGGACAGGGGGCGGAGACCCAGTACTTC. Its translation is CASSHGQGAETQYF. The variable domain in full, completed from reference TRBV5-4 and TRBJ2-5, reads ETGVTQSPTHLIKTRGQQVTLRCSSQSGHNTVSWYQQALGQGPQFIFQYYREEENGRGNFPPRFSGLQFPNYSSELNVNALELDDSALYLCASSHGQGAETQYFGPGTRLLVL.